This TCR beta chain was retrieved from a study of identical twins. A universal primer site was added by template switching, and unique molecular identifiers were carried by the cDNA. TCRdb used MiXCR to reprocess the 5' RACE reads, holding one entry per CDR3 protein. This table has some 760,000 distinct CDR3 sequences, around a sixth appearing once. Looked up from germline, CDR1 is DFQATT and CDR2 is SNEGSKA (reference sequence). V lost 4 bases to trimming and J lost 2 bases, with 11 bases between them. The CDR3 has 13 amino acids. This clonotype was counted only a few times. Antigen unknown. Study-level findings and limits: Beta out-of-frame sequences showed weaker excess twin sharing.

The same data also went into a second study, on T cells expressing NK-cell markers. That paper adds: Anti-gamma-delta TCR antibody use in several experiments restricted sorting to alpha-beta TCR T cells. Among several donors, these clonotypes also ranked first in the CD3+CD56-NKG2C+ fraction.

Sequencing input: PBMCs. The gene calls are TRBV20-1 and TRBJ2-5; D is undetermined. This sequence originates from a woman aged 18-29 years in good health. The CDR3, as DNA: TGCAGTGCTACCCGAACTGTACAAGAGACCCAGTACTTC. Its protein product is CSATRTVQETQYF.